The table lists the clone carrying this T cell receptor beta chain with a count of one. This sample was included in a study of blood T cell repertoires in COVID-19. Turning to the study itself: Collection of acute and convalescent COVID-19 samples took place in the United States, Italy and Spain.

Measured with immunoSEQ multiplex PCR; TCRdb has only the in-frame clones, and not every one. The sample holds about 220,000 clones, about 91% seen once. V shed 5 bases and J 2 bases; nucleotides not matched to a gene: 6. Germline CDR1 LGHDT, CDR2 YNNKEL (reference sequence). The CDR3 consists of 14 residues. Individuals aged roughly 18 to 95 years were recruited from fewer than 30 US areas. Participant reports of clinical history set cohort assignment. The sample taken for sequencing was PBMCs or T cells enriched from blood (not recorded which). The V call is TRBV3-1 (or the pseudogene TRBV3-2), the J call TRBJ2-7; 7 bases map to TRBD2. This clonotype originated in a woman younger than 45 with acute COVID-19. The CDR3 nucleotides read TGTGCCAGCAGCGCGGCGGGGGACCCCTACGAGCAGTACTTC. Residues: CASSAAGDPYEQYF.